The entry below describes one TCR beta chain. The data derive from a study of CD8 T cells in Susac syndrome. Peripheral blood CD8+ and CD4+ T cells were profiled by TCR beta sequencing. cDNA came from 0.5 to 1 ug RNA primed by random hexamers. MiXCR, run by TCRdb on the immunoSEQ multiplex PCR reads, gives a single entry per CDR3 protein. The data contain 100,000 to 150,000 distinct CDR3 sequences, roughly 95% of them seen just once; the ten biggest clones take up 0.12%. Trimming left V 3 bases short and J 3 bases short, with 11 bases between. There are 14 residues in the CDR3. Germline V CDR1 and CDR2: MGHRA, YSYEKL.

This sequence joins TRBV4-1 and TRBJ1-1; D is uncertain. The receptor was derived from a human donor in good health. Sequencing used CD4+ T cells from PBMCs. DNA of the CDR3: TGCGCCAGCAGCCATCCAGGAACCCACACTGAAGCTTTCTTT. Its protein product is CASSHPGTHTEAFF.